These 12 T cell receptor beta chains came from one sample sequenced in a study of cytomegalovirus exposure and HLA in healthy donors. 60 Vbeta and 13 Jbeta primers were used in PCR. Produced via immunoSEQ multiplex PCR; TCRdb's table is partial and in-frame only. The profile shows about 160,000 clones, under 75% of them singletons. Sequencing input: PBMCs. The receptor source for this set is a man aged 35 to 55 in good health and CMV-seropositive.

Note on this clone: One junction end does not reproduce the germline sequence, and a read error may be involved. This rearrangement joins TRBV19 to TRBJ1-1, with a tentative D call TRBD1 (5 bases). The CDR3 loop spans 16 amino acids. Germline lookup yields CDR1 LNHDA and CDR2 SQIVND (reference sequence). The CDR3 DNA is TGTGCCAGTAGTATAAAGAGGGGCGCGGGGCACACTGAAGTTTTCTTT. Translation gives CASSIKRGAGHTEVFF.

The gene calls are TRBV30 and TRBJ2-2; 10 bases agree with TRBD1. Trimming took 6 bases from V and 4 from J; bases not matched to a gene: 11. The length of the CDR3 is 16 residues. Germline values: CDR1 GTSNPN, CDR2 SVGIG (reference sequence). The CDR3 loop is CACLPGQGSGTGELFF. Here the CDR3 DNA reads TGTGCCTGTTTGCCGGGACAGGGGTCGGGCACCGGGGAGCTGTTTTTT.

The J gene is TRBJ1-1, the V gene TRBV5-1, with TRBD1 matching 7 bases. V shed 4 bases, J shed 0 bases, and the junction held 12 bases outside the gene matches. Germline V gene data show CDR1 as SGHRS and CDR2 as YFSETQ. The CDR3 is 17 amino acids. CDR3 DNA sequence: TGCGCCAGCAGCCCAAGTGTTGTGACAGGGCTGAACACTGAAGCTTTCTTT. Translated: CASSPSVVTGLNTEAFF.

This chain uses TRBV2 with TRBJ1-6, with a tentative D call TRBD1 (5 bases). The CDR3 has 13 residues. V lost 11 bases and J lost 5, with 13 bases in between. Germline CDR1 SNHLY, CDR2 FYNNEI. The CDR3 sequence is CAGGTRNNSPLHF. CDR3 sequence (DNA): TGTGCCGGGGGGACGCGCAATAATTCACCCCTCCACTTT.

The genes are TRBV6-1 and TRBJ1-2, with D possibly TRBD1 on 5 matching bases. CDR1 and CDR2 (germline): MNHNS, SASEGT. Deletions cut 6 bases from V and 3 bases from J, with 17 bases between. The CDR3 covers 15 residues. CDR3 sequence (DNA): TGTGCCAGCAGCCGGATTGGCGGGGGGGACTATGGCTACACCTTC. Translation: CASSRIGGGDYGYTF.

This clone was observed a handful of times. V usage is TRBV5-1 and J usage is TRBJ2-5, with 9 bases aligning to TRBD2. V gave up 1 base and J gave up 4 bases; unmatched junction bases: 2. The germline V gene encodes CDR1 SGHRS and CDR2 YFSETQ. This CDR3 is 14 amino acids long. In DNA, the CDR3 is TGCGCCAGCAGCTTGCGTAGCGGGGGAGAGACCCAGTACTTC. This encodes CASSLRSGGETQYF.

The CDR3, as DNA: TGTGCCAGCAGCGCTAATACCGGGGAGCTGTTTTTT. Its protein is CASSANTGELFF. The chain links TRBV9 to TRBJ2-2; no clear D. V was cut by 3 bases and J by 5 bases, with 5 bases left in between. Germline CDR1 reads SGDLS; CDR2 reads YYNGEE. The CDR3 loop spans 12 amino acids.

For the CDR3, the DNA is TGTGCCACCAGCAGGGGGGGAGCCAAAAACATTCAGTACTTC. Protein: CATSRGGAKNIQYF. The chain joins TRBV15 to TRBJ2-4; TRBD2 is a possible D gene (6 bases). The CDR3 is made up of 14 amino acids. Per the germline V gene, CDR1 is LNHNV and CDR2 is YYDKDF (reference sequence). Trimming stripped 3 bases from V and 0 bases from J, with 6 bases between.

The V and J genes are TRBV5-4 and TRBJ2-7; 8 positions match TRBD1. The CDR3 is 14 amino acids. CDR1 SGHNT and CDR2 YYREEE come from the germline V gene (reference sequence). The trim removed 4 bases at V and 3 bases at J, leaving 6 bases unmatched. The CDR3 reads CASSPGQGNYEQYF. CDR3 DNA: TGTGCCAGCAGCCCCGGACAGGGTAACTACGAGCAGTACTTC.

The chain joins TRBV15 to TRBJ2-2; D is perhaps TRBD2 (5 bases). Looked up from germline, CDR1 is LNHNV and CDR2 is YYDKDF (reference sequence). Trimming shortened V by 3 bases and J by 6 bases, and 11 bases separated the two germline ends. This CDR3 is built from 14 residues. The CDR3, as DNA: TGTGCCACCAGCAGGGACTTTAAGGCCGGGGAGCTGTTTTTT. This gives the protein CATSRDFKAGELFF.

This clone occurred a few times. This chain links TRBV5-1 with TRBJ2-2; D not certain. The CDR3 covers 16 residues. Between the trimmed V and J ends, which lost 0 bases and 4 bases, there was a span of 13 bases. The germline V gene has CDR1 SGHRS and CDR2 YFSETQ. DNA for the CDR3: TGCGCCAGCAGCTTGGATAACGGTCGTAGCACCGGGGAGCTGTTTTTT. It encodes CASSLDNGRSTGELFF.

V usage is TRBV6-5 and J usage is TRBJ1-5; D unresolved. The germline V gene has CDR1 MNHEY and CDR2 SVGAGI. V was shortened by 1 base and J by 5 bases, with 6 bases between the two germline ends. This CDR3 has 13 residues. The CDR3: CASSYFRDQPQHF. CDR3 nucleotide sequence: TGTGCCAGCAGTTACTTCCGGGATCAGCCCCAGCATTTT.